The 21 T cell receptor beta chains reported below all come from one sample, sequenced in a study of blood T cell repertoires in COVID-19. Produced via immunoSEQ multiplex PCR; TCRdb's table is partial and in-frame only. The repertoire holds around 260,000 clones, with 85% as singletons. The specimen was peripheral blood. Source of these receptors: a human donor in a cohort sampled during active COVID-19.

The chain recombines TRBV7-2 with TRBJ2-3, with D unresolved. This CDR3 comprises 14 residues. The V gene's germline CDR1 is SGHTA and CDR2 FQGNSA. Trimming left V 1 base short and J 2 bases short, with 7 bases between. Written as DNA, the CDR3 is TGTGCCAGCAGCTTAGTAGTGTCCACAGATACGCAGTATTTT. This gives the protein CASSLVVSTDTQYF.

Comments on this clone: Without the conserved terminal phenylalanine or tryptophan, this CDR3 likely stems from a read error. The DNA is left out, because the CDR3 cannot be placed on it with certainty; the CDR3 is given as TCRdb lists it. The J gene is TRBJ2-7, the V gene TRBV14; TRBD1 was called by the table and not checked on the DNA. Germline lookup yields CDR1 SGHDN and CDR2 FVKESK. The CDR3 length is 13 residues, termini included. The CDR3: CASSQDSRALATL.

Notes on this clone: At one boundary the junction diverges from the germline segment, which might be a read error. This chain joins TRBV24-1 and TRBJ2-2, with D hard to call. CDR3 length: 14 amino acids. Per the germline V gene, CDR1 is KGHDR and CDR2 is SFDVKD. CDR3 sequence (DNA): TGTGCCGCCAGTGGTAGTTTAAACACCGGGGAGCTGTTTTTT. Its protein product is CAASGSLNTGELFF.

The chain joins TRBV9 to TRBJ2-2; TRBD2 might be the D (5 bases). Germline CDR1 is SGDLS and CDR2 is YYNGEE. V was shortened by 0 bases and J by 0 bases, with 6 bases between the two germline ends. The CDR3 is made up of 15 amino acids. The chain's CDR3 is CASSVEAANTGELFF. CDR3 coding DNA: TGTGCCAGCAGCGTAGAAGCGGCGAACACCGGGGAGCTGTTTTTT. The variable domain in full, completed from reference TRBV9 and TRBJ2-2, reads DSGVTQTPKHLITATGQRVTLRCSPRSGDLSVYWYQQSLDQGLQFLIQYYNGEERAKGNILERFSAQQFPDLHSELNLSSLELGDSALYFCASSVEAANTGELFFGEGSRLTVL.

The V call is TRBV12-1, the J call TRBJ2-7; the tabulated D call, TRBD2, remains unverified against the DNA. TRBV12-1 has pseudogene status. The CDR3 totals 16 residues. CDR3 bases: TGTGCCAGCAGCCTTAATCGGGAGGGTTATCCGGGGGAGCAGTACTTC. Translation gives CASSLNREGYPGEQYF.

The V call is TRBV5-6, the J call TRBJ2-7, with a possible D match to TRBD1 (6 bases). Looked up from germline, CDR1 is SGHDT and CDR2 is YYEEEE. The CDR3 is 11 amino acids. Trimming removed 3 bases from V and 6 bases from J, with 7 bases in between. CDR3 nucleotide sequence: TGTGCCAGCAGCTGGGGGCTCGAGCAGTACTTC. It translates to CASSWGLEQYF.

The chain couples TRBV18 to TRBJ2-1; D remains unclear. V lost 4 bases and J lost 5, with 12 bases in between. CDR1 KGHSH and CDR2 LQKENI come from the germline V gene. The CDR3 runs to 14 residues. In DNA, the CDR3 is TGTGCCAGCTCACGGATAACAGATAACAATGAGCAGTTCTTC. Translating gives CASSRITDNNEQFF.

V usage is TRBV28 and J usage is TRBJ1-6; TRBD1 matches 8 bases. From germline, CDR1 is MDHEN and CDR2 SYDVKM. J lost 9 bases, V lost 7 bases, and 8 bases had no gene match. CDR3 size: 14 residues. Written as DNA, the CDR3 is TGTGCCAGCACTCTAGGACAGGGTTTTTCACCCCTCCACTTT. As protein: CASTLGQGFSPLHF.

The chain has TRBV19 and TRBJ2-7, with D perhaps matching TRBD1 (6 bases). The germline V and J ends were trimmed by 3 bases and 5 bases, with 17 bases remaining between them. CDR1 LNHDA and CDR2 SQIVND come from the germline V gene (reference sequence). The CDR3 contains 15 residues. The CDR3 protein is CASSIEGRGTDEQYF. The CDR3 DNA is TGTGCCAGTAGTATCGAGGGCAGGGGAACTGACGAGCAGTACTTC. The full variable domain, completed using reference TRBV19 and TRBJ2-7, is DGGITQSPKYLFRKEGQNVTLSCEQNLNHDAMYWYRQDPGQGLRLIYYSQIVNDFQKGDIAEGYSVSREKKESFPLTVTSAQKNPTAFYLCASSIEGRGTDEQYFGPGTRLTVT.

DNA for the CDR3: TGTGCCAGCAGCCCGTCTCTTGTGGCTAGCTCCTACAATGAGCAGTTCTTC. Amino acid sequence: CASSPSLVASSYNEQFF. The gene calls are TRBV7-6 and TRBJ2-1, with no clear D. Germline V CDR1 and CDR2: SGHVS, FNYEAQ. The CDR3 extends over 17 amino acids. V was shortened by 5 bases and J by 0 bases, with 17 bases between the two germline ends.

A few counts support this clone. The V and J genes are TRBV9 and TRBJ2-7; possible D gene TRBD2, 6 bases. From germline, CDR1 is SGDLS and CDR2 YYNGEE. V gave up 7 bases and J gave up 3 bases, with 23 bases separating them. The CDR3 totals 16 residues. The CDR3 bases are TGTGCCAGCTCGGAGGGGAGCGGCGGGGCCAACTACGAGCAGTACTTC. Protein product: CASSEGSGGANYEQYF.

The V and J genes are TRBV5-1 and TRBJ1-2; 10 nucleotides align to TRBD1. The CDR3 has 14 residues. Germline V gives CDR1 SGHRS, CDR2 YFSETQ. Trimming cost V 6 bases and J 5 bases; bases outside gene matches: 7. CDR3 residues: CASTLTGGGYGYTF. CDR3 coding DNA: TGCGCCAGCACCCTGACAGGGGGCGGGTATGGCTACACCTTC.

This chain links TRBV27 with TRBJ2-2, with 8 bases fitting TRBD2. V shed 4 bases, J shed 4 bases, and the junction held 8 bases outside the gene matches. Germline V gives CDR1 MNHEY, CDR2 SMNVEV (reference sequence). This CDR3 region has 16 residues. CDR3 protein: CASSSLAGGPTGELFF. DNA of the CDR3: TGTGCCAGCAGTTCCCTAGCGGGTGGGCCCACCGGGGAGCTGTTTTTT.

The rearrangement uses TRBV5-1 and TRBJ2-1, with TRBD1 identical over 7 bases. V lost 4 bases to trimming and J lost 9 bases; unmatched junction nucleotides: 13. The length of the CDR3 is 15 residues. Germline V gene lookup returns CDR1 SGHRS and CDR2 YFSETQ. DNA of the CDR3: TGCGCCAGCAGCATACGACAGGGTGGGATTCCTGAGCAGTTCTTC. Amino acid sequence: CASSIRQGGIPEQFF.

This clone was seen only once. The CDR3 reads CASSWEYGYTF. CDR3 coding DNA: TGTGCCAGCAGTTGGGAGTATGGCTACACCTTC. The J gene is TRBJ1-2, the V gene TRBV6-5, with no clear D. Trimming cost V 4 bases and J 5 bases, with 5 bases left between them. This CDR3 is built from 11 residues. The V gene's germline CDR1 is MNHEY and CDR2 SVGAGI.

The chain has TRBV5-5 and TRBJ2-1; TRBD2 aligns across 12 bases. V lost 0 bases, J lost 7 bases, and 5 bases stayed unmatched. This CDR3 has 16 amino acids. Germline V lookup: CDR1 SGHKS, CDR2 YYEKEE (reference sequence). The CDR3 region has the DNA TGTGCCAGCAGCTTGGTGACTAGCGGGAGTACAAATGAGCAGTTCTTC. The encoded protein is CASSLVTSGSTNEQFF.

This clone was seen a few times. This chain joins TRBV5-1 and TRBJ2-7; 10 bases are a match to TRBD2. The CDR3 sequence is 18 residues long. From germline, CDR1 is SGHRS and CDR2 YFSETQ. V dropped 3 bases and J dropped 3; count of bases not matched to a gene: 15. CDR3 sequence (DNA): TGCGCCAGCAGCTCCCGGGCGGGGAGCGGGAGGGCCGACTACGAGCAGTACTTC. Translating gives CASSSRAGSGRADYEQYF.

The V gene is TRBV28, the J gene TRBJ2-3, with TRBD2 identical over 11 bases. Germline CDR1 is MDHEN and CDR2 is SYDVKM. This CDR3 contains 13 residues. V shed 10 bases, J shed 5 bases, and the junction held 5 bases outside the gene matches. CDR3 bases: TGTGCCACCGGGACTAGCGGTATAGATACGCAGTATTTT. It yields the protein CATGTSGIDTQYF.

This clone was observed a single time. V gene TRBV4-3 combines with J gene TRBJ2-1, with TRBD2 matching over 7 bases. Germline CDR1 is LGHNA and CDR2 is YSLEER. After removal of 0 bases from V and 2 bases from J, the junction contained 4 bases not matched to a gene. The CDR3 runs to 16 residues. In DNA, the CDR3 is TGCGCCAGCAGCCAAGATCTCAGCGGGGCCTACAATGAGCAGTTCTTC. Amino acids: CASSQDLSGAYNEQFF.

V is TRBV5-8 and J is TRBJ2-1, with 7 bases matching TRBD2. In germline, CDR1 is SGHTS, CDR2 YDEGEE. The CDR3 loop spans 15 amino acids. The V and J ends lost 1 base and 10 bases, in that order; junction bases with no gene match: 11. The CDR3 DNA reads as TGTGCCAGCAGCTTGTCTAGCGGAAGGAGCCCCGAGCAGTTCTTC. It specifies CASSLSSGRSPEQFF. The complete variable domain, with remaining parts taken from reference TRBV5-8 and TRBJ2-1, reads EAGVTQSPTHLIKTRGQQATLRCSPISGHTSVYWYQQALGLGLQFLLWYDEGEERNRGNFPPRFSGRQFPNYSSELNVNALELEDSALYLCASSLSSGRSPEQFFGPGTRLTVL.

This chain connects TRBV28 to TRBJ1-6, with D perhaps TRBD1 (6 bases). Germline CDR1 MDHEN, CDR2 SYDVKM. This CDR3 has 19 residues. V shed 3 bases and J shed 0 bases, with 18 bases lying between them. In DNA, the CDR3 is TGTGCCAGCAGTTTTGGACACCAGGGGAGGGGCTCCTATAATTCACCCCTCCACTTT. Protein sequence: CASSFGHQGRGSYNSPLHF. The entire variable domain, with the rest obtained from reference TRBV28 and TRBJ1-6, is as follows: DVKVTQSSRYLVKRTGEKVFLECVQDMDHENMFWYRQDPGLGLRLIYFSYDVKMKEKGDIPEGYSVSREKKERFSLILESASTNQTSMYLCASSFGHQGRGSYNSPLHFGNGTRLTVT.